This TCR beta chain was sequenced in a study of early T cells in non-severe SARS-CoV-2 infection. Across the study: The sequenced material was bulk RNA from unsorted whole blood, and its chains were unpaired. General study points: A preference for anti-spike CD8 responses marked VDJdb matching, which missed private and CD4 specificities.

Turning to this clonotype: Its antigen is still unknown.

Individual cDNA molecules each received unique molecular identifiers attached to them. TCRdb re-derived calls from the 5' RACE reads in MiXCR, one entry per CDR3 protein. The table records approximately 69,000 distinct CDR3 sequences, about 11% of them present only once. This CDR3 is built from 14 residues. Germline-derived CDR1 and CDR2 are ENHRY and SYGVKD. The ends were cut back, 1 base at V and 11 bases at J, with 17 bases in the middle. This clonotype was sampled from an adult who was a healthcare worker with PCR-confirmed SARS-CoV-2 infection or an uninfected control (not recorded which). The sequenced material came from whole blood. The chain employs TRBV10-3 and TRBJ1-1; D gene ambiguous. CDR3 nucleotides: TGTGCCATCAGTGAGTTGGCCAGGTCAGCGGATGCTTTCTTT. Residues: CAISELARSADAFF.